This record covers a single T cell receptor beta chain. The antigen is unknown. The data stem from a study of T cells in localized non-small cell lung cancer. Study outcomes and limitations: A higher density of T cells in blood coincided with extended overall survival. In uninvolved adjacent lung, T cell clonality reached its highest value, exceeding tumor. The study detected a median around 61 of the top 100 tumor clones in adjacent lung. The tumor had only one region sequenced, so heterogeneity remains possible.

Profiled with immunoSEQ multiplex PCR; TCRdb holds only in-frame clones, not every one. This sample carries tens of thousands of clones, around 82% of them seen once, and the ten largest clones take about a tenth. The CDR3 runs 15 residues. The germline V and J ends were trimmed by 5 bases and 3 bases, with 14 bases remaining between them. The germline V gene has CDR1 LNHDA and CDR2 SQIVND (reference sequence). The sequencing here drew on peripheral blood, taken before any cancer treatment. The sequence was obtained from an older female donor with stage I lung adenocarcinoma. The V and J genes are TRBV19 and TRBJ1-5, with D maybe TRBD1 (5 bases). CDR3 sequence (DNA): TGTGCCAGTAGTTCCCACGACAGATCCAATCAGCCCCAGCATTTT. This gives the protein CASSSHDRSNQPQHF.